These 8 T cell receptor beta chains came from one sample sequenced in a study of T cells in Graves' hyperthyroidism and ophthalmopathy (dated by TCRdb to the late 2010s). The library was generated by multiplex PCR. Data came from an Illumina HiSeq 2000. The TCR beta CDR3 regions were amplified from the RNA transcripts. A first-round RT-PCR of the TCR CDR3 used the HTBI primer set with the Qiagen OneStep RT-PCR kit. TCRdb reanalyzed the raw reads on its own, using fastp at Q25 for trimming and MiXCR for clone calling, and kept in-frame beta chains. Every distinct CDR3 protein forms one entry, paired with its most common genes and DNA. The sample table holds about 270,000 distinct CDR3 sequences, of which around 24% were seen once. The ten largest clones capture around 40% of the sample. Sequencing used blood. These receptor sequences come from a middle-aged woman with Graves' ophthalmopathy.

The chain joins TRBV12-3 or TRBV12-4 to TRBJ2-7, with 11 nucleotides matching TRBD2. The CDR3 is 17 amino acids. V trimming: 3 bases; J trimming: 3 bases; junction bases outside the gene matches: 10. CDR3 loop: CASSFHGTSGRGYEQYF. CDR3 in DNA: TGTGCCAGCAGTTTTCATGGGACTAGCGGAAGAGGCTACGAGCAGTACTTC.

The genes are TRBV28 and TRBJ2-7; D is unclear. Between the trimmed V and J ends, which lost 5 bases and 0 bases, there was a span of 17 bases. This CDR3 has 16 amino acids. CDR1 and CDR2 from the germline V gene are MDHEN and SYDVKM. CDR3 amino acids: CASSRPLWRNSYEQYF. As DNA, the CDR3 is TGTGCCAGCAGTCGCCCCCTCTGGCGGAACTCCTACGAGCAGTACTTC. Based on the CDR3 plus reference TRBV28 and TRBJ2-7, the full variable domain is DVKVTQSSRYLVKRTGEKVFLECVQDMDHENMFWYRQDPGLGLRLIYFSYDVKMKEKGDIPEGYSVSREKKERFSLILESASTNQTSMYLCASSRPLWRNSYEQYFGPGTRLTVT.

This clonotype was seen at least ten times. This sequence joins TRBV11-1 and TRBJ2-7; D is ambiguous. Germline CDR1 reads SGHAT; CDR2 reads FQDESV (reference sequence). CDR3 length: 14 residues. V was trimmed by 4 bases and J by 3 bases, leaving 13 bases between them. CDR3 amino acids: CASSSGTRFYEQYF. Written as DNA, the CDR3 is TGTGCCAGCAGCTCAGGAACCCGATTCTACGAGCAGTACTTC.

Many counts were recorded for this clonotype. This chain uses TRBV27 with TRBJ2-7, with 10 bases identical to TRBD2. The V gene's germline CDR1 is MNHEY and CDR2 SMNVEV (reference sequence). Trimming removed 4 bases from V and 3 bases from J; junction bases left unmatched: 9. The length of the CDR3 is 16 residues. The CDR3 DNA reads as TGTGCCAGCAGTTCGCGAGGACTAGCGGACTTCTACGAGCAGTACTTC. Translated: CASSSRGLADFYEQYF.

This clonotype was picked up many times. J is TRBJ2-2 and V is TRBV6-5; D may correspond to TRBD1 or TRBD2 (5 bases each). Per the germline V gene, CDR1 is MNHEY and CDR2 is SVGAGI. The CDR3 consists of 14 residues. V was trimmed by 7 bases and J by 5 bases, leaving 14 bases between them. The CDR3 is CASKVGVDTGELFF. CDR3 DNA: TGTGCCAGCAAGGTGGGGGTAGATACCGGGGAGCTGTTTTTT.

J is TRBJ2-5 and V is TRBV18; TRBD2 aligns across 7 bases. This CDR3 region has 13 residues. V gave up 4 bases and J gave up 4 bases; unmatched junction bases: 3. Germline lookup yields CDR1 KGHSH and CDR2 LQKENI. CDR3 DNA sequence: TGTGCCAGCTCACGGGAGGGCCCAGAGACCCAGTACTTC. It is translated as CASSREGPETQYF.

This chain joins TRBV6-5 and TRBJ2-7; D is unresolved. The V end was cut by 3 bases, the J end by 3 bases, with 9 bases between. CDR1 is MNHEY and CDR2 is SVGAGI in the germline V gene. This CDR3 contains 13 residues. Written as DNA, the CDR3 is TGTGCCAGCAGTTATTTATGGGACTACGAGCAGTACTTC. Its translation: CASSYLWDYEQYF.

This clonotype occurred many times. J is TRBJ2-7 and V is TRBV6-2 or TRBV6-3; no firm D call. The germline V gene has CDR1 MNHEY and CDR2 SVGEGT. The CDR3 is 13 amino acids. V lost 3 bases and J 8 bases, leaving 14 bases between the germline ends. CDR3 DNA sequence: TGTGCCAGCAGTTATCTCGGAGAAGTCAAGCAGTACTTC. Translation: CASSYLGEVKQYF.